The T cell receptor beta chain under discussion was sequenced for a study of blood T cell repertoires in COVID-19. Background on the study: Acute-phase and convalescent COVID-19 samples originated in the United States, Italy and Spain.

Looked up from germline, CDR1 is SGDLS and CDR2 is YYNGEE. V lost 2 bases and J 4 bases, leaving 13 bases between the germline ends. The CDR3 runs to 16 residues. In the authors' methods: Estimated nucleated cell counts came from reference gene primer amplification. Sequencing used immunoSEQ multiplex PCR; TCRdb keeps in-frame clones, though not all of them. The D gene and trimming were derived from the DNA, and the V and J assignments and clone size from that table. This table holds around 56,000 clones, roughly 80% found once. The source of this sequence is a woman in her forties or fifties with active or convalescent COVID-19. This chain connects TRBV9 to TRBJ1-6; no definite D call. The source material was peripheral blood. The CDR3 here is CASSVSPGGYNSPLHF. CDR3 sequence (DNA): TGTGCCAGCAGCGTCTCCCCAGGTGGATATAATTCACCCCTCCACTTT.